The 6 T cell receptor beta chains below all came from one sample that was sequenced in a study of CD8 T cells in ankylosing spondylitis. MiXCR, run by TCRdb on the 5' RACE reads, gives a single entry per CDR3 protein. Here the sample spans some 120,000 distinct CDR3 sequences, roughly an eighth being singletons. The sequenced sample consisted of blood, either unsorted or a sorted T cell fraction (not recorded which). The receptors were gathered from a female donor with ankylosing spondylitis or in good health (not recorded which).

This clonotype was detected many times. The rearrangement joins TRBV12-3 or TRBV12-4 to TRBJ1-3, with D possibly matching TRBD1 (6 bases). This CDR3 region has 14 residues. Trimming stripped 6 bases from V and 5 bases from J, with 14 bases between. CDR3 DNA: TGTGCCAGCAGACCCCACAGGGATCGAAACACCATATATTTT. Encoded protein: CASRPHRDRNTIYF.

This clonotype has ten or more counts. The chain uses TRBV20-1 and TRBJ1-5, with a tentative D call TRBD1 (5 bases). Per germline, CDR1 DFQATT and CDR2 SNEGSKA (reference sequence). The CDR3 is 13 residues long. Trimming took off 1 base at V and 8 bases at J, with 12 bases between the two ends. The CDR3 DNA follows: TGCAGTGCTAGAGGAGAGGGGTTCGAGCCCCAGCATTTT. Amino acids: CSARGEGFEPQHF.

The chain is built from TRBV5-1 and TRBJ2-3; 9 nucleotides align to TRBD2. This CDR3 has 14 residues. With 3 bases clipped from V and 2 bases from J, the junction kept 1 base outside the gene matches. The V gene's germline CDR1 is SGHRS and CDR2 YFSETQ. CDR3 DNA: TGCGCCAGCAGCTGGGGACTAGCCACAGATACGCAGTATTTT. Translation: CASSWGLATDTQYF.

This clonotype has only a few counts. This sequence joins TRBV15 and TRBJ2-1; no clear D. Deletions cut 1 base from V and 7 bases from J, with 8 bases between. This CDR3 has 13 amino acids. Germline CDR1 and CDR2: LNHNV and YYDKDF (reference sequence). The CDR3 DNA sequence: TGTGCCACCAGCAGAGCCGGAGTTAATGAGCAGTTCTTC. It is translated as CATSRAGVNEQFF.

This clonotype occurred a few times. The CDR3 DNA follows: TGTGCCAGCAGCTCGAGTGTCAGGGACACTGAAGCTTTCTTT. Amino acid sequence: CASSSSVRDTEAFF. This chain joins TRBV5-6 and TRBJ1-1; possible D gene TRBD1, 5 bases. The germline CDR1 and CDR2 sequences are SGHDT and YYEEEE. The CDR3 is 14 amino acids. The V and J ends lost 3 bases and 3 bases respectively, with 12 bases between them. Full variable domain (remainder filled in from reference TRBV5-6 and TRBJ1-1): DAGVTQSPTHLIKTRGQQVTLRCSPKSGHDTVSWYQQALGQGPQFIFQYYEEEERQRGNFPDRFSGHQFPNYSSELNVNALLLGDSALYLCASSSSVRDTEAFFGQGTRLTVV.

This clonotype was counted ten times or more. The chain uses TRBV5-1 and TRBJ2-2, with a tentative D call TRBD1 (5 bases). The germline V and J ends were trimmed by 4 bases and 1 base, with 14 bases remaining between them. Germline assignment: CDR1 SGHRS and CDR2 YFSETQ. CDR3 length equals 16 residues. The CDR3 region is CASSANQGRNTGELFF. As DNA, the CDR3 is TGCGCCAGCAGCGCCAATCAGGGTCGGAACACCGGGGAGCTGTTTTTT. The full variable domain, its missing parts supplied by reference TRBV5-1 and TRBJ2-2, is KAGVTQTPRYLIKTRGQQVTLSCSPISGHRSVSWYQQTPGQGLQFLFEYFSETQRNKGNFPGRFSGRQFSNSRSEMNVSTLELGDSALYLCASSANQGRNTGELFFGEGSRLTVL.